This T cell receptor beta chain was documented in a study of cytomegalovirus exposure and HLA in healthy donors. A word on this clone: What it binds is not known. The sample has other DNA sequences that encode this CDR3 too.

Points from the study as a whole: By HLA locus, TCR association rates varied in a later analysis, with DRB1 showing the most and HLA-C the fewest. The authors later found HLA-associated TCR beta chains more clonally expanded than equally common others.

PCR involved 60 Vbeta and 13 Jbeta primers. Clones were read by immunoSEQ multiplex PCR, and TCRdb kept only the in-frame ones, dropping some. This table has 180,000 or so clones, roughly 73% appearing once. Germline CDR1 and CDR2: LNHDA and SQIVND (reference sequence). V was clipped by 2 bases and J by 1 base, with 6 bases between them. CDR3 length equals 13 residues. The receptor was derived from a female donor in good health and CMV-seronegative. Sequencing was performed on PBMCs. This chain uses TRBV19 with TRBJ2-7, with D tentatively TRBD2 (6 bases). The CDR3: CASSIRESYEQYF. The CDR3 DNA reads TGTGCCAGTAGTATACGGGAGTCCTACGAGCAGTACTTC.